A selection of T cell receptor beta chains follows, all from one sample in a study of T cell responses to AZD1222 COVID-19 vaccine. Clones were sequenced by immunoSEQ multiplex PCR, and TCRdb holds only the in-frame ones, with some missing. The sample yields some 140,000 clones, approximately 86% seen once. The material sequenced was peripheral blood, taken 28 days after the second AZD1222 dose. These receptors all come from an adult who received the AZD1222 COVID-19 vaccine. Each CDR3 is given with its conserved first and last residue. A D gene is named only where the DNA matches it firmly. Only some rows state a clone size, as once, few, many or a class for expanded clones.

NA | NA | TRBJ2-5 | TRBV18 | TGTGCCAGCTCCGGCACAGGGTACCAAGAGACCCAGTACTTC | CASSGTGYQETQYF
NA | NA | TRBJ1-6 | TRBV5-6 | TGTGCCAGCAGCAAAGACAGTGCCTTCAAACCCCTCCACTTT | CASSKDSAFKPLHF
NA | TRBD1 | TRBJ1-1 | TRBV20-1 | TGCAGCGACCCGACAGGGACTGAAGCTTTCTTT | CSDPTGTEAFF
NA | NA | TRBJ1-6 | TRBV10-3 | TGTGCCATCAGTGAGAACCCCAGGGTAGGAAATTCACCCCTCCACTTT | CAISENPRVGNSPLHF
NA | NA | TRBJ1-2 | TRBV7-9 | TGTGCCAGCAGCTTAGGAAAGGCCCGGAACTATGGCTACACCTTC | CASSLGKARNYGYTF
NA | NA | TRBJ1-6 | TRBV10-3 | TGTGCCATCAGTGGTCTTCAGGGAAATAATTCACCCCTCCACTTT | CAISGLQGNNSPLHF
NA | NA | TRBJ1-4 | TRBV10-3 | TGTGCCATCGGAGAGACAGCTAATGAAAAACTGTTTTTT | CAIGETANEKLFF
NA | NA | TRBJ2-3 | TRBV4-1 | TGCGCCAGCAGCCCCGGGGGAGAAGATACGCAGTATTTT | CASSPGGEDTQYF
NA | NA | TRBJ1-2 | TRBV28 | TGTGCCAGCACCCAGGGTGGGTATGGCTACACCTTC | CASTQGGYGYTF
NA | NA | TRBJ1-1 | TRBV6-1 | TGTGCCAGCAGTGACACATTAAACACTGAAGCTTTCTTT | CASSDTLNTEAFF
NA | NA | TRBJ2-7 | TRBV28 | TGTGCCAGCAGCCCGTTCACGGTTGAGCAGTACTTC | CASSPFTVEQYF
NA | NA | TRBJ2-1 | TRBV19 | TGTGCCAGTAGTCAGAGGGCCCTAAATGAACAGTTCTTC | CASSQRALNEQFF
NA | TRBD1 | TRBJ1-3 | TRBV5-4 | TGTGCCAGCAGCCGGAGACAGGGTGCGTTAGGAAACACCATATATTTT | CASSRRQGALGNTIYF
NA | TRBD2 | TRBJ2-1 | TRBV5-1 | TGCGCCAGCAGCGGGACTAGTACCTACAATGAGCAGTTCTTC | CASSGTSTYNEQFF
NA | NA | TRBJ1-5 | TRBV6-5 | TGTGCCAGCAGGGGTAGCAATCAGCCCCAGCATTTT | CASRGSNQPQHF
NA | TRBD1 | TRBJ1-2 | TRBV5-8 | TGTGCCAGCAAAAGAGACAGGGTGGATGGCTACACCTTC | CASKRDRVDGYTF
once | NA | TRBJ1-3 | TRBV2 | TGTGCCAGCAGTGGGGGAGAAGGCTCTGGAAACACCATATATTTT | CASSGGEGSGNTIYF
NA | NA | TRBJ1-2 | TRBV24-1 | TGTGCCACCAGTGATTTAGCCAATATGATCCCGGGCTACACCTTC | CATSDLANMIPGYTF
NA | TRBD1 | TRBJ2-3 | TRBV7-8 | TGTGCCAGCAGCAACTATCCTTCAGGGGGAGAGGCAGATACGCAGTATTTT | CASSNYPSGGEADTQYF
NA | TRBD1 | TRBJ1-1 | TRBV11-3 | TGTGCCAGCAGCTCTGACAGGGGAGTGAACACTGAAGCTTTCTTT | CASSSDRGVNTEAFF
few | NA | TRBJ1-1 | TRBV6-1 | TGTGCCAGCAGTGAGCCCTCAGGGATAGAAGCTTTCTTT | CASSEPSGIEAFF
once | TRBD1 | TRBJ2-5 | TRBV14 | TGTGCCAGCAGCAGGGACAGCCTGGAGACCCAGTACTTC | CASSRDSLETQYF
NA | NA | TRBJ1-2 | TRBV21-1 | TGTGCCAGCAGCCCGATAAGGACAGGGGGCTATGGCTACACCTTC | CASSPIRTGGYGYTF
NA | NA | TRBJ1-1 | TRBV11-3 | TGTGCCAGCAGCTTTAGATATGATGGGGCTGAAGCTTTCTTT | CASSFRYDGAEAFF
NA | NA | TRBJ1-6 | TRBV4-1 | TGCGCCAGCAGCCAAGCGGTAGGGCTCGGTAATTCACCCCTCCACTTT | CASSQAVGLGNSPLHF
NA | TRBD2 | TRBJ2-1 | TRBV4-2 | TGTGCCAGCAGCCTTCTACGGACTAGCGGGGGGGAAGATGAGCAGTTCTTC | CASSLLRTSGGEDEQFF
NA | NA | TRBJ2-5 | TRBV7-9 | TGTGCCAGCAGCTGGGGGGACAGAGATCAAGAGACCCAGTACTTC | CASSWGDRDQETQYF
NA | NA | TRBJ2-7 | TRBV7-9 | TGTGCCAGCGTCTGGACACCCGGTAATGAGCAGTACTTC | CASVWTPGNEQYF
few | TRBD1 | TRBJ1-2 | TRBV4-1 | TGCGCCAGCAGCCTGCCGCGGACAGGGGACTATGGCTACACCTTC | CASSLPRTGDYGYTF
NA | NA | TRBJ1-2 | TRBV12-3/TRBV12-4 | TGTGCCAGCAGTCGCCTAACCGGCTACACCTTC | CASSRLTGYTF
NA | NA | TRBJ2-1 | TRBV6-1 | TGTGCCAGCAGTGAAGTAGGGGAGTTGCCCTACAATGAGCAGTTCTTC | CASSEVGELPYNEQFF
NA | NA | TRBJ1-5 | TRBV6-5 | TGTGCTAACGGGAGCAATCAGCCCCAGCATTTT | CANGSNQPQHF
NA | NA | TRBJ1-2 | TRBV13 | TGTGCCAGCAGCGCCTGGCAGAACTATGGCTACACCTTC | CASSAWQNYGYTF
NA | NA | TRBJ2-7 | TRBV28 | TGTGCCAGCAGCAAAAAACACGGCGGGCCACGCTACGAGCAGTACTTC | CASSKKHGGPRYEQYF
NA | TRBD1 | TRBJ2-7 | TRBV10-3 | TGTGCCACCCTCGGACAGGGGGGGCCCTACGAGCAGTACTTC | CATLGQGGPYEQYF
once | NA | TRBJ1-5 | TRBV19 | TGTGCCAGTAGTAATCGGCAGCTTAGCAATCAGCCCCAGCATTTT | CASSNRQLSNQPQHF
NA | TRBD2 | TRBJ2-1 | TRBV6-2/TRBV6-3 | TGTGCCAGCAGTTACGGGACTACCTCATCCGATGAGCAGTTCTTC | CASSYGTTSSDEQFF
NA | TRBD2 | TRBJ2-7 | TRBV19 | TGTGCCAGTAGTACAAGCGGGAGGAATAATTACGAGCAGTACTTC | CASSTSGRNNYEQYF
NA | NA | TRBJ2-2 | TRBV10-3 | TGTGCCATCAGTGTTCGGGCAGGAGAGAACACCGGGGAGCTGTTTTTT | CAISVRAGENTGELFF
NA | NA | TRBJ2-7 | TRBV7-2 | TGTGCCAGCAGCCCAGACCGAGGGCGGGACGAGCAGTACTTC | CASSPDRGRDEQYF
NA | NA | TRBJ1-3 | TRBV7-2 | TGTGCCAGCAGCGGGCCGGGGGCCGCTGGAAACACCATATATTTT | CASSGPGAAGNTIYF
NA | NA | TRBJ1-1 | TRBV13 | TGTGCCAGCAGCTTACAGGGGAGGGACACTGAAGCTTTCTTT | CASSLQGRDTEAFF
NA | NA | TRBJ1-5 | TRBV28 | TGTGCCAGCAGTATCTCGGAAGGTATCAATCAGCCCCAGCATTTT | CASSISEGINQPQHF
NA | TRBD1 | TRBJ1-1 | TRBV4-2 | TGTGCCAGCAGCCAACCAGACAGGGACTCTGAAGCTTTCTTT | CASSQPDRDSEAFF
NA | TRBD2 | TRBJ2-3 | TRBV28 | TGTGCCAGCAGTTTCCAGCGGGGCCCTAGCACAGATACGCAGTATTTT | CASSFQRGPSTDTQYF
NA | NA | TRBJ1-5 | TRBV7-8 | TGTGCCAGCAGCTTAGACAGAAATAGCAATCAGCCCCAGCATTTT | CASSLDRNSNQPQHF